One sample yielded the 8 T cell receptor beta chains listed below, sequenced in a study of blood T cell repertoires in COVID-19. The method was immunoSEQ multiplex PCR; TCRdb's version includes in-frame clones alone and lacks a portion of them. The sample lists 150,000 to 200,000 clones; approximately 90% were seen once. Material for sequencing was peripheral blood. These receptors were collected from a human donor in a cohort sampled during active COVID-19.

This clone is medium-sized within its sample. The chain uses TRBV7-9 and TRBJ1-5; perhaps TRBD1 as D (5 bases). With 4 bases removed from V and 6 bases from J, the gap between germline ends came to 13 bases. Germline assignment: CDR1 SEHNR and CDR2 FQNEAQ (reference sequence). The CDR3 is made up of 14 amino acids. The CDR3 loop is CASSSGGFGQPQHF. The CDR3 DNA reads TGTGCCAGCAGCTCCGGGGGATTCGGTCAGCCCCAGCATTTT.

The CDR3 region is CAWSSGGDLEQYF. The CDR3 DNA sequence: TGTGCCTGGAGTAGCGGGGGGGACTTGGAGCAGTACTTC. V usage is TRBV30 and J usage is TRBJ2-7, with TRBD2 identical over 10 bases. This CDR3 is 13 amino acids long. In germline, CDR1 is GTSNPN, CDR2 SVGIG (reference sequence). V lost 2 bases, J lost 7 bases, and 5 bases stayed unmatched.

The chain uses TRBV28 and TRBJ2-7; 10 positions match TRBD2. J was trimmed by 4 bases and V by 7 bases; bases with no gene match: 10. The germline V gene has CDR1 MDHEN and CDR2 SYDVKM. The CDR3 is 15 amino acids. CDR3 sequence reads: CASTSFGLAAYEQYF. CDR3 nucleotide sequence: TGTGCCAGCACCTCTTTCGGACTAGCGGCGTACGAGCAGTACTTC.

This clone was observed once. The CDR3 sequence: CASSLSGLAGYEQYF. The CDR3 nucleotides are TGCGCCAGCAGCTTGTCGGGACTAGCTGGCTACGAGCAGTACTTC. The rearrangement links TRBV5-1 to TRBJ2-7, with 9 bases identical to TRBD2. J was trimmed by 3 bases and V by 1 base; bases with no gene match: 5. Germline V gives CDR1 SGHRS, CDR2 YFSETQ. The CDR3 spans 15 residues.

In nucleotides, the CDR3 is TGTGCCAGCAGAATTGGACAGGGGGCTAATCAGCCCCAGCATTTT. Its protein product is CASRIGQGANQPQHF. The chain combines TRBV27 with TRBJ1-5; 11 bases are a match to TRBD1. The V gene's germline CDR1 is MNHEY and CDR2 SMNVEV (reference sequence). The V gene end was trimmed by 6 bases and the J gene end by 4 bases; junction bases not matched to a gene: 5. The CDR3 runs 15 residues.

CDR3 sequence (DNA): TGTGCCAGCAGCTTATGGGCAGGGGCCGGGGGAAACACCATATATTTT. It codes for CASSLWAGAGGNTIYF. The chain couples TRBV7-9 to TRBJ1-3; TRBD1 is a possible D gene (6 bases). Germline CDR1 reads SEHNR; CDR2 reads FQNEAQ (reference sequence). The CDR3 totals 16 residues. V was trimmed by 2 bases and J by 4 bases, leaving 15 bases between them.

V usage is TRBV5-4 and J usage is TRBJ2-1; D remains unclear. V lost 4 bases and J lost 0, with 11 bases in between. Germline V gene sequence: CDR1 SGHNT, CDR2 YYREEE (reference sequence). CDR3 length: 15 residues. The CDR3 region is CASSELESSYNEQFF. DNA of the CDR3: TGTGCCAGCAGCGAGCTAGAATCCTCCTACAATGAGCAGTTCTTC.

This chain links TRBV6-5 with TRBJ2-7, with TRBD1 matching over 8 bases. CDR3 length: 15 residues. Germline V gene data show CDR1 as MNHEY and CDR2 as SVGAGI. V shed 7 bases, J shed 2 bases, and the junction held 10 bases outside the gene matches. The CDR3 spells CASKRGQAATYEQYF. The CDR3 coding sequence is TGTGCCAGCAAGAGGGGACAGGCCGCTACCTACGAGCAGTACTTC.